The present entry profiles one T cell receptor beta chain with its context. The protocol was immunoSEQ multiplex PCR, while the TCRdb copy is restricted to in-frame clones and leaves out a portion. The profile covers over 25,000 clones, with approximately 62% appearing a single time and around 15% taken by the ten largest. The entry originates in a study of cytotoxic CD8 clonotypes in ibrutinib-treated CLL. The V and J ends lost 5 bases and 6 bases, in that order; junction bases with no gene match: 12. CDR1 is LNHNV, CDR2 YYDKDF, per germline (reference sequence). This CDR3 is 15 amino acids long. This TCR derives from a human donor with chronic lymphocytic leukemia. The chain couples TRBV15 to TRBJ1-2; 7 nucleotides align to TRBD1. This material consisted of PBMCs, taken before ibrutinib treatment. The CDR3 loop reads CATSVEGAGRDGYTF. CDR3 in DNA: TGTGCCACCAGCGTCGAGGGGGCAGGGAGGGATGGCTACACCTTC. The full variable domain, in which reference TRBV15 and TRBJ1-2 provide the parts outside the CDR3, is DAMVIQNPRYQVTQFGKPVTLSCSQTLNHNVMYWYQQKSSQAPKLLFHYYDKDFNNEADTPDNFQSRRPNTSFCFLDIRSPGLGDTAMYLCATSVEGAGRDGYTFGSGTRLTVV.